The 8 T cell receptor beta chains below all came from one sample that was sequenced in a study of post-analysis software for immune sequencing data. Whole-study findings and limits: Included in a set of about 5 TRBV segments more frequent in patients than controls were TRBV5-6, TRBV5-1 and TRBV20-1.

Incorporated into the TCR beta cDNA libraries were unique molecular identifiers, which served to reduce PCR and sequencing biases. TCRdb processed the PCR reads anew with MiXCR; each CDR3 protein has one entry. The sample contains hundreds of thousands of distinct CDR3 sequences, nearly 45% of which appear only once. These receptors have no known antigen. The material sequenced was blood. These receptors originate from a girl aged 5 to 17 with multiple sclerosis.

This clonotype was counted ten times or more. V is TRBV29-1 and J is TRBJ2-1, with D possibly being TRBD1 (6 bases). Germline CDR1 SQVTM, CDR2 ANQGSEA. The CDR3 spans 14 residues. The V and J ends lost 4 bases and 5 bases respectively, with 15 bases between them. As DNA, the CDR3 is TGCAGCGTTGCGGGGACACTAAACGACAATGAGCAGTTCTTC. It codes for CSVAGTLNDNEQFF.

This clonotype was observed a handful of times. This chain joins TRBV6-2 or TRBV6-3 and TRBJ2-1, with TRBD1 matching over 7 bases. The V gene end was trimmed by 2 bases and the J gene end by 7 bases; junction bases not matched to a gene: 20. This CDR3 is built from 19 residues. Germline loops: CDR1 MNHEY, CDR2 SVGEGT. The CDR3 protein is CASSYRPGQTSTYNNEQFF. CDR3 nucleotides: TGTGCCAGCAGTTACCGCCCGGGACAGACTTCTACTTACAATAATGAGCAGTTCTTC.

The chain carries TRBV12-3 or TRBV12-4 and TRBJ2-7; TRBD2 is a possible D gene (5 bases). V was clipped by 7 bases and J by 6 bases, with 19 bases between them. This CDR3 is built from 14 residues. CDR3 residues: CASTAAFPGSEQYF. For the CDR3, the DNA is TGTGCCAGCACCGCGGCGTTTCCGGGATCCGAGCAGTACTTC.

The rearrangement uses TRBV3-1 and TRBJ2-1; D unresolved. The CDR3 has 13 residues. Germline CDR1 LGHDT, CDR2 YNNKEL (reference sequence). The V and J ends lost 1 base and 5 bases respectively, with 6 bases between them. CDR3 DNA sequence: TGTGCCAGCAGCCAAGCCCCTAACAATGAGCAGTTCTTC. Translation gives CASSQAPNNEQFF.

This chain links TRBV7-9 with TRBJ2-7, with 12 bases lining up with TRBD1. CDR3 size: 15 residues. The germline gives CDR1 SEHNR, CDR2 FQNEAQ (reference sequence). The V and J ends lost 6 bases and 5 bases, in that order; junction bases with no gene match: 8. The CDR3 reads CASRSSGTGGHEQYF. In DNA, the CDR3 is TGTGCCAGCAGGAGCTCGGGGACAGGGGGCCACGAGCAGTACTTC. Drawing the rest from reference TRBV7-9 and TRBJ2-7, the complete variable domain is DTGVSQNPRHKITKRGQNVTFRCDPISEHNRLYWYRQTLGQGPEFLTYFQNEAQLEKSRLLSDRFSAERPKGSFSTLEIQRTEQGDSAMYLCASRSSGTGGHEQYFGPGTRLTVT.

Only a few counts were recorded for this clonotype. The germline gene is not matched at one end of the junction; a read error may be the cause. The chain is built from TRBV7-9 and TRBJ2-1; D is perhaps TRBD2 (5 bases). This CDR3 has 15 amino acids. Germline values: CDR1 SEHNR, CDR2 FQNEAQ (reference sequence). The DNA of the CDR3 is TGTGCCGGCAGTTTAAGCGGAGGCTCCTACAATGAGCAGTTCTTC. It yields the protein CAGSLSGGSYNEQFF.

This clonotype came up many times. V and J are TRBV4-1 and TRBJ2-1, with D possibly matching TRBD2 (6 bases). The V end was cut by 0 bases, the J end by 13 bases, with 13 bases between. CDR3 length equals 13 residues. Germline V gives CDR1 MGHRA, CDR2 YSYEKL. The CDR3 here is CASSQDPGLIQFF. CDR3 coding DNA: TGCGCCAGCAGCCAAGACCCCGGACTAATTCAGTTCTTC.

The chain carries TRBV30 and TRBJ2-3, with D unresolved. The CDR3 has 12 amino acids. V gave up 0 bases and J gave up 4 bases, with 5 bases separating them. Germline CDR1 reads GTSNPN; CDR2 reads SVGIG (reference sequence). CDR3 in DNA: TGTGCCTGGAGTGTAACCTCAGATACGCAGTATTTT. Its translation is CAWSVTSDTQYF.